Listed below are T cell receptor beta chains from one sample, sequenced in a study of immune evolution from preneoplasia to lung adenocarcinoma. Sequenced by immunoSEQ multiplex PCR; TCRdb stores in-frame clones only, minus some. The table lists several thousand clones, 70% to 90% of them singletons. Material: FFPE atypical adenomatous hyperplasia tissue from the lung. These receptors all come from a person aged 70 to 85 with lung adenocarcinoma. The CDR3 runs from the conserved cysteine through the conserved F or W. Where a row states a size, it is once, few, many or the class of an expanded clone; other rows omit it.

TRBV4-1	TRBJ2-1	.	CASSQGGHPRGEQFF
TRBV27	TRBJ1-1	.	CASSSTGEYTEAFF
TRBV11-3	TRBJ2-3	.	CASSPGLTDTQYF
TRBV30	TRBJ2-2	.	CAWGGAGGTGELFF
TRBV7-6	TRBJ2-5	.	CASSLALSGRHETQYF
TRBV4-1	TRBJ1-2	.	CASSQLWDGYYGYTF
TRBV28	TRBJ2-3	once	CASSGGGDPTDTQYF
TRBV20-1	TRBJ1-1	once	CSDRGRAEAFF
TRBV2	TRBJ1-2	.	CASSERSYGYTF
TRBV5-1	TRBJ2-1	.	CASSLTSGSYNEQFF
TRBV6-4	TRBJ2-3	.	CASSEASGTDTQYF
TRBV28	TRBJ1-1	.	CASSLPGTGVTEAFF
TRBV5-1	TRBJ2-5	once	CASSWGTVRETQYF
TRBV6-5	TRBJ2-7	.	CASSTSVSYEQYF
TRBV19	TRBJ1-1	.	CASIGATEAFF
TRBV5-1	TRBJ2-3	.	CASSGTGTSGRWNTDTQYF
TRBV7-9	TRBJ2-1	once	CASSLAGGPFEQFF
TRBV19	TRBJ1-2	.	CASSIVGTGGYGYTF
TRBV10-3	TRBJ2-1	.	CAIARGGASEQFF
TRBV6-5	TRBJ2-7	few	CASSYEYRSAYEQYF
TRBV19	TRBJ2-7	.	CATTPRGGTGYEQYF
TRBV6-4	TRBJ2-3	.	CASSLTSGSTDTQYF
TRBV5-6	TRBJ1-2	.	CASSDSGAYGYTF
TRBV11-3	TRBJ1-1	.	CTSSLGTRNTEAFF
TRBV6-4	TRBJ2-3	.	CASSDGQGADTQYF
TRBV2	TRBJ2-5	.	CASSAGGPAGETQYF
TRBV11-3	TRBJ2-7	.	CASSVGLGTGSDEQYF
TRBV5-1	TRBJ2-5	.	CASSLWGEKETQYF
TRBV2	TRBJ1-2	.	CASSEDRQYGYTF